A selection of T cell receptor beta chains follows, all from one sample in a study of blood T cell repertoires in COVID-19. The table came from immunoSEQ multiplex PCR; TCRdb's copy has only in-frame clones and leaves some out. There are about 160,000 clones in the sample; roughly 79% occur only once, and about 24% lies in the top ten. Sequencing was done on a sample of peripheral blood. The source is an elderly woman with acute or convalescent COVID-19. Each CDR3 is given without its conserved first and last residue. A D gene is named only where the DNA matches it firmly. Rows may omit the clone size; those that give it use once, few, many or a size class.

size: -
J: TRBJ1-1
V: TRBV6-6
D: -
CDR3: ASRDRDRNTEAF

size: -
J: TRBJ2-2
V: TRBV29-1
D: -
CDR3: SVGTPYTGELF

size: -
J: TRBJ1-1
V: TRBV5-4
D: TRBD1
CDR3: ASQQGATTEAF

size: -
J: TRBJ2-1
V: TRBV6-4
D: TRBD2
CDR3: ASSPLAASYNEQF

size: -
J: TRBJ1-3
V: TRBV6-1
D: -
CDR3: ASSVDSLYSGNTIY

size: -
J: TRBJ1-1
V: TRBV5-8
D: -
CDR3: ASSWGRVTEAF

size: once
J: TRBJ1-3
V: TRBV18
D: -
CDR3: ASSDTGAGNTIY

size: once
J: TRBJ2-2
V: TRBV7-2
D: -
CDR3: ASSAPAGRSRELF

size: once
J: TRBJ1-1
V: TRBV27
D: -
CDR3: ASSPAPGGAHTEAF

size: -
J: TRBJ2-2
V: TRBV9
D: -
CDR3: ASSRMGAGELF

size: -
J: TRBJ2-1
V: TRBV6-6
D: -
CDR3: ASRDDRGYNEQF

size: once
J: TRBJ2-3
V: TRBV19
D: TRBD2
CDR3: ASRLAGLLDTQY

size: -
J: TRBJ2-1
V: TRBV5-1
D: TRBD2
CDR3: ASSLGGLASYNEQF

size: -
J: TRBJ2-1
V: TRBV10-3
D: TRBD2
CDR3: AIRLGLAGGPDNEQF

size: few
J: TRBJ1-2
V: TRBV10-3
D: TRBD1
CDR3: AISVGTGTSNYGYT

size: few
J: TRBJ1-6
V: TRBV5-1
D: -
CDR3: ASRAFGGSYNSPLH